This TCR beta chain was obtained from a study of CD8 T cells in Susac syndrome. This clonotype was detected once. Random hexamers were used to reverse transcribe an amount of roughly 0.5 to 1 ug RNA. TCRdb re-analysed the immunoSEQ multiplex PCR reads in MiXCR, keeping a single row per CDR3 protein. The sample holds 150,000 to 200,000 distinct CDR3 sequences; around 96% are singletons and the top ten take roughly 0.12%. The germline V gene has CDR1 LNHDA and CDR2 SQIVND (reference sequence). V was clipped by 1 base and J by 13 bases, with 14 bases between them. The CDR3 sequence is 13 residues long. High-throughput TCR beta sequencing covered peripheral CD8+ and CD4+ T cells. Susac syndrome patients met recently defined diagnostic criteria for definite or probable disease.

The specimen sequenced was CD4+ T cells from PBMCs. This TCR came from a human donor with Susac syndrome. This rearrangement joins TRBV19 to TRBJ2-1, with unresolved D. CDR3 sequence reads: CASSIVGLPGQFF. For the CDR3, the DNA is TGTGCCAGTAGTATAGTAGGCCTGCCCGGACAGTTCTTC.